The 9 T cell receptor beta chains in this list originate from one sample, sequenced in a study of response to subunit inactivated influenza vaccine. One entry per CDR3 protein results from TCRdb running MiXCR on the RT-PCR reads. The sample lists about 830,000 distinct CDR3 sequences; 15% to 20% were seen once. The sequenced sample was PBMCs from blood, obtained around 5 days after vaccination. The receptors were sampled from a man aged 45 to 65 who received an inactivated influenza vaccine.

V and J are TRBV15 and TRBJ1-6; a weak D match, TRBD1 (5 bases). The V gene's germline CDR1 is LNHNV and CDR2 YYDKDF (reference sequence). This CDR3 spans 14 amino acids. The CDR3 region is CASSPRDRRSPLHF. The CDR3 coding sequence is TGTGCTAGCAGCCCGAGGGACCGTCGGTCACCCCTCCACTTT.

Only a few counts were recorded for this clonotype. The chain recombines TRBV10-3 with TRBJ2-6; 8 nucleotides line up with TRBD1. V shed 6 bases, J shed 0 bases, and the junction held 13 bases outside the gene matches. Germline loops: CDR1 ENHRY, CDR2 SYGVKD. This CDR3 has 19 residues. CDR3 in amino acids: CAISPFIRGRPSGANVLTF. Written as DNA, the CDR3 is TGTGCCATCAGCCCATTTATCAGGGGGCGCCCCTCTGGGGCCAACGTCCTGACTTTC.

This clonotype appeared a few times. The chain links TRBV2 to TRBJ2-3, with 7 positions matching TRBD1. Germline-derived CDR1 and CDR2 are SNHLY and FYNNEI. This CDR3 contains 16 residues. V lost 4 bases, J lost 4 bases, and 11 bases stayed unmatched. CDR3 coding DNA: TGTGCCAGCAGTGTCCCGCGAGTGGGACAGCCAGATACGCAGTATTTT. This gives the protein CASSVPRVGQPDTQYF.

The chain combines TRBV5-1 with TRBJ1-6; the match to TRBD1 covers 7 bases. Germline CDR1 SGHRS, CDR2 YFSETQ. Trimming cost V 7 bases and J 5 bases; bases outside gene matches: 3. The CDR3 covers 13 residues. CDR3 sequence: CASQQGDNSPLHF. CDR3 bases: TGCGCCAGCCAGCAGGGGGATAATTCACCCCTCCACTTT.

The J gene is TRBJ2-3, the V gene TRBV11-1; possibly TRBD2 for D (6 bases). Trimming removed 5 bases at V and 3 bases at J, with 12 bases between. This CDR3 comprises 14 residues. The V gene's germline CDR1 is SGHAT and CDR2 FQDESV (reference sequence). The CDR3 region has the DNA TGTGCCAGCAGCGTGCGGGGTCAGACAGATACGCAGTATTTT. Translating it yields CASSVRGQTDTQYF.

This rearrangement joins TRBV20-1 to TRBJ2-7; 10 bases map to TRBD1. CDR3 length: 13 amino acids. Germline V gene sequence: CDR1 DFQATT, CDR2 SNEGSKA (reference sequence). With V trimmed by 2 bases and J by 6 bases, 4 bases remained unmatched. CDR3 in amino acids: CSARSGQGVEQYF. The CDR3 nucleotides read TGCAGTGCTAGAAGCGGACAGGGGGTCGAGCAGTACTTC.

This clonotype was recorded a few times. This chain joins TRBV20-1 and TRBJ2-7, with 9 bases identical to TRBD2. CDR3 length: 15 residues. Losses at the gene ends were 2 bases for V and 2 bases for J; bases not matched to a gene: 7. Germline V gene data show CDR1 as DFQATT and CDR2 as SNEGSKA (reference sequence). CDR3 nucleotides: TGCAGTGCTAGAAGGCTAGCGGGAAGCGCCTACGAGCAGTACTTC. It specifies CSARRLAGSAYEQYF.

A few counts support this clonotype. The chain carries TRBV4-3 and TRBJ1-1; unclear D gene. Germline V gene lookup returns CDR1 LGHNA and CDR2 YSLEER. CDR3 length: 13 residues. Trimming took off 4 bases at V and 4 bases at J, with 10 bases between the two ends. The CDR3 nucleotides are TGCGCCAGCAGCCCCGAGCTTGGCACTGAAGCTTTCTTT. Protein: CASSPELGTEAFF.

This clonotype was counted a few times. The CDR3 bases are TGTGCCAGCACCACAGTCGACAGGGGGCAAGCTTTCTTT. This sequence encodes CASTTVDRGQAFF. V gene TRBV12-3 or TRBV12-4 combines with J gene TRBJ1-1, with 10 bases lining up with TRBD1. This CDR3 contains 13 residues. J gave up 9 bases and V 7 bases, and 8 bases lay outside the gene matches.